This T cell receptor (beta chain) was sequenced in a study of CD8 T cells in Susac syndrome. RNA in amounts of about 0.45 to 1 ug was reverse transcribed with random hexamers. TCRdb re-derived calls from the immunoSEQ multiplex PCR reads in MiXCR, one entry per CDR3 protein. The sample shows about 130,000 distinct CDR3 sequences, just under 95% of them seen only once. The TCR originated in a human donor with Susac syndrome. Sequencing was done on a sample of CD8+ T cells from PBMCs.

The CDR3 sequence: CASRSGYYGYTF. The CDR3 bases are TGTGCCAGCCGCTCAGGGTATTATGGCTACACCTTC. The V gene is TRBV27, the J gene TRBJ1-2; TRBD1 is a possible D gene (5 bases). The V and J ends lost 8 bases and 5 bases respectively, with 12 bases between them. CDR3 length: 12 residues. The germline CDR1 and CDR2 sequences are MNHEY and SMNVEV (reference sequence).